Below, 20 T cell receptor beta chains from the same sample are listed, as sequenced in a study of early T cells in non-severe SARS-CoV-2 infection. TCRdb processed the 5' RACE reads anew with MiXCR; each CDR3 protein has one entry. The sample shows 25,000 to 35,000 distinct CDR3 sequences, around 6% of them seen only once. Sequencing was performed on whole blood, taken at baseline. The receptors come from an adult who was a healthcare worker with PCR-confirmed SARS-CoV-2 infection or an uninfected control (not recorded which).

This clonotype appeared many times. The chain employs TRBV7-9 and TRBJ1-1; tentative D call: TRBD1 (5 bases). CDR1 and CDR2 (germline): SEHNR, FQNEAQ (reference sequence). The CDR3 totals 14 residues. V lost 1 base and J lost 1, with 7 bases in between. CDR3 DNA sequence: TGTGCCAGCAGCTTAGGACAGCGGAACACTGAAGCTTTCTTT. Encoded protein: CASSLGQRNTEAFF.

This clonotype has just a few counts. This clone may be a read error of a much larger clone one base away. CDR3 amino acids: CVSSLVIGASGDTYEQYF. The CDR3 DNA reads as TGTGTCAGCAGCTTAGTGATCGGTGCTAGCGGAGACACCTACGAGCAGTACTTC. The chain recombines TRBV7-2 with TRBJ2-7; 7 bases match TRBD2. CDR3 length equals 18 residues. The V gene's germline CDR1 is SGHTA and CDR2 FQGNSA.

This clonotype was recorded at least ten times. CDR3 residues: CASNTMGQGRNIQYF. Here the CDR3 DNA reads TGTGCCAGCAATACGATGGGACAGGGGAGAAACATTCAGTACTTC. This chain uses TRBV28 with TRBJ2-4, with 10 bases fitting TRBD1. This CDR3 region has 15 residues. J lost 6 bases, V lost 7 bases, and 9 bases had no gene match. The germline gives CDR1 MDHEN, CDR2 SYDVKM.

This clonotype was counted ten times or more. This chain joins TRBV19 and TRBJ2-1; D is possibly TRBD1 or TRBD2 (5 bases each). Germline CDR1 reads LNHDA; CDR2 reads SQIVND (reference sequence). V shed 7 bases and J shed 7 bases, with 23 bases lying between them. The CDR3 totals 16 residues. The CDR3 DNA is TGTGCCAGTACCTCCCGGGTGGCTGGTTGGGGGAATGAGCAGTTCTTC. This codes for CASTSRVAGWGNEQFF.

This clonotype was counted at least ten times. The chain links TRBV5-8 to TRBJ1-6; 8 bases are a match to TRBD1. This CDR3 is built from 15 residues. The J segment lost 9 bases and the V segment lost 3 bases, leaving 8 bases of the junction unmatched. Germline lookup yields CDR1 SGHTS and CDR2 YDEGEE. The CDR3 spells CASSSGQGSGSPLHF. The DNA of the CDR3 is TGTGCCAGCAGCTCCGGACAGGGTAGTGGTTCACCCCTCCACTTT.

This clonotype was recorded at least ten times. J is TRBJ2-7 and V is TRBV20-1; 9 bases line up with TRBD1. This CDR3 comprises 15 residues. V shed 2 bases and J 7 bases; nucleotides not matched to a gene: 12. Germline-derived CDR1 and CDR2 are DFQATT and SNEGSKA (reference sequence). The CDR3 DNA follows: TGCAGTGCTAGAAGGCCCCGGGACAGGGCGGGAGAGCAGTACTTC. It is translated as CSARRPRDRAGEQYF.

The sample holds many counts of this clonotype. The V gene is TRBV28, the J gene TRBJ2-7; D unresolved. The CDR3 is 12 amino acids. The germline V gene has CDR1 MDHEN and CDR2 SYDVKM. The V gene lost 7 bases and the J gene lost 7 bases, with 14 bases spanning the gap. The CDR3 sequence is CASTSTYAEQYF. The CDR3 nucleotides are TGTGCCAGCACCTCCACCTACGCGGAGCAGTACTTC.

This clonotype was counted at least ten times. V and J are TRBV2 and TRBJ2-3; D is ambiguous. V lost 6 bases to trimming and J lost 2 bases, with 6 bases between them. The germline gives CDR1 SNHLY, CDR2 FYNNEI. The length of the CDR3 is 12 residues. The CDR3: CASSPDTDTQYF. The CDR3 DNA is TGTGCCAGCAGCCCCGACACAGATACGCAGTATTTT.

The sample holds a few counts of this clonotype. This chain joins TRBV6-5 and TRBJ2-2; D might be TRBD1 (6 bases). V was pared by 6 bases and J by 7 bases, with 12 bases between. Germline V gives CDR1 MNHEY, CDR2 SVGAGI. The CDR3 contains 13 residues. In DNA form, the CDR3 reads TGTGCCAGCAGCTTACAGGGTATCGGGGAGCTGTTTTTT. Translated, it gives CASSLQGIGELFF.

At least ten counts were recorded for this clonotype. This sequence joins TRBV12-3 or TRBV12-4 and TRBJ1-4, with D hard to call. This CDR3 is 13 amino acids long. V was trimmed by 0 bases and J by 4 bases, leaving 3 bases between them. CDR3 coding DNA: TGTGCCAGCAGTTTAGCCAGTAATGAAAAACTGTTTTTT. This sequence encodes CASSLASNEKLFF.

There are many counts of this clonotype. V and J are TRBV24-1 and TRBJ2-3; D is tentatively TRBD1 or TRBD2 (5 bases each). This CDR3 is 13 amino acids long. The V end was cut by 3 bases, the J end by 3 bases, with 6 bases between. In germline, CDR1 is KGHDR, CDR2 SFDVKD. The DNA of the CDR3 is TGTGCCACCAGTGATGGGGGAACAGATACGCAGTATTTT. Translating gives CATSDGGTDTQYF.

This chain links TRBV29-1 with TRBJ1-2; TRBD1 matches at 8 bases. V lost 6 bases, J lost 8 bases, and 5 bases stayed unmatched. Germline V gene lookup returns CDR1 SQVTM and CDR2 ANQGSEA. The length of the CDR3 is 11 residues. DNA for the CDR3: TGCAGCGTCCAGGGGGCAGAAGGCTACACCTTC. It translates to CSVQGAEGYTF.

This clonotype was counted ten times or more. The J gene is TRBJ2-1, the V gene TRBV7-2; D may be TRBD2 (6 bases). CDR3 length: 16 amino acids. V was pared by 0 bases and J by 4 bases, with 13 bases between. The V gene's germline CDR1 is SGHTA and CDR2 FQGNSA. CDR3: CASSLAPSGLYNEQFF. DNA of the CDR3: TGTGCCAGCAGCTTAGCGCCCAGCGGGCTTTACAATGAGCAGTTCTTC.

The V and J genes are TRBV12-3 or TRBV12-4 and TRBJ1-1; D gene unclear. The CDR3 covers 14 residues. V was shortened by 2 bases and J by 2 bases, with 9 bases between the two germline ends. CDR3 sequence: CASSLYSFNTEAFF. The DNA for the CDR3 is TGTGCCAGCAGTTTATACAGCTTCAACACTGAAGCTTTCTTT.

In its sample, this clonotype was seen many times. V is TRBV7-8 and J is TRBJ2-1; 12 nucleotides agree with TRBD1. V lost 2 bases, J lost 9 bases, and 8 bases stayed unmatched. Germline V lookup: CDR1 SGHVS, CDR2 FQNEAQ. This CDR3 comprises 16 residues. CDR3 amino acids: CASSLLGQGASVEQFF. CDR3 DNA: TGTGCCAGCAGCTTATTGGGACAGGGGGCGTCCGTTGAGCAGTTCTTC.

This clonotype came up many times. The rearrangement uses TRBV4-1 and TRBJ2-5; perhaps TRBD1 as D (5 bases). V was clipped by 0 bases and J by 4 bases, with 12 bases between them. Germline CDR1 reads MGHRA; CDR2 reads YSYEKL. The CDR3 spans 15 residues. CDR3 amino acids: CASSQDWQGGETQYF. CDR3 nucleotide sequence: TGCGCCAGCAGCCAAGATTGGCAGGGTGGAGAGACCCAGTACTTC.

This clonotype was observed at least ten times. CDR3 nucleotide sequence: TGCGCCAGCAGTGAGGTATACGAGCAGTACTTC. This sequence encodes CASSEVYEQYF. V is TRBV10-2 and J is TRBJ2-7; D call uncertain. V was trimmed by 2 bases and J by 4 bases, leaving 3 bases between them. This CDR3 has 11 amino acids. From germline, CDR1 is WSHSY and CDR2 SAAADI.

This clonotype was seen at least ten times. The chain is built from TRBV20-1 and TRBJ1-1; D remains ambiguous. The germline V and J ends were trimmed by 7 bases and 0 bases, with 9 bases remaining between them. Germline values: CDR1 DFQATT, CDR2 SNEGSKA (reference sequence). CDR3 length: 12 residues. In DNA, the CDR3 is TGCAGTGTTGGTAGGATGAACACTGAAGCTTTCTTT. This sequence encodes CSVGRMNTEAFF.

The chain has TRBV20-1 and TRBJ2-2; possibly TRBD1 for D (6 bases). The V gene's germline CDR1 is DFQATT and CDR2 SNEGSKA (reference sequence). V dropped 3 bases and J dropped 0 bases, with 8 bases sitting between them. The CDR3 is made up of 14 amino acids. The CDR3 spells CSASNRANTGELFF. DNA for the CDR3: TGCAGTGCTAGTAACAGGGCGAACACCGGGGAGCTGTTTTTT.

This clonotype has a count of ten or more. The gene calls are TRBV7-2 and TRBJ2-4, with 8 bases fitting TRBD2. CDR1 is SGHTA, CDR2 FQGNSA, per germline. The CDR3 runs to 14 residues. After removal of 6 bases from V and 3 bases from J, the junction contained 4 bases not matched to a gene. The CDR3 protein is CASSRRGGKNIQYF. The CDR3 nucleotides read TGTGCCAGCAGTCGCCGGGGGGGCAAAAACATTCAGTACTTC.